Each of the 16 T cell receptor beta chains below was sequenced from the same sample in a study of long-term antiretroviral therapy in people with HIV. With survey level as its setting, the immunoSEQ assay was v3.0. Generated by immunoSEQ multiplex PCR, the TCRdb table keeps only in-frame clones and is missing some. The sample holds roughly 24,000 clones, more than 70% seen once. The sample in question was unsorted PBMCs, obtained about 5 years after starting antiretroviral therapy. All receptors derive from a man in his forties with HIV.

This chain joins TRBV18 and TRBJ2-7, with 9 bases lining up with TRBD1. The ends lost 8 bases at V and 0 bases at J; junction bases unmatched: 5. Germline-derived CDR1 and CDR2 are KGHSH and LQKENI. There are 14 residues in the CDR3. DNA for the CDR3: TGTGCCAGCCGGACAGGGGCCAACTCCTACGAGCAGTACTTC. This sequence encodes CASRTGANSYEQYF.

V usage is TRBV11-2 and J usage is TRBJ2-7; no reliable D call. The V gene lost 5 bases and the J gene lost 2 bases, with 13 bases spanning the gap. This CDR3 has 14 amino acids. Germline V gene data show CDR1 as SGHAT and CDR2 as FQNNGV. The CDR3 loop reads CASSLGPGAYEQYF. Here the CDR3 DNA reads TGTGCCAGCAGCCTAGGCCCCGGCGCCTACGAGCAGTACTTC. The full variable domain, with the rest looked up from reference TRBV11-2 and TRBJ2-7, is EAGVAQSPRYKIIEKRQSVAFWCNPISGHATLYWYQQILGQGPKLLIQFQNNGVVDDSQLPKDRFSAERLKGVDSTLKIQPAKLEDSAVYLCASSLGPGAYEQYFGPGTRLTVT.

The chain couples TRBV5-4 to TRBJ2-3, with 7 bases matching TRBD2. V was pared by 3 bases and J by 4 bases, with 11 bases of the junction left unmatched. This CDR3 comprises 16 residues. CDR1 and CDR2 from the germline V gene are SGHNT and YYREEE (reference sequence). The CDR3: CASSSNLDGRPDTQYF. Written as DNA, the CDR3 is TGTGCCAGCAGCTCAAACCTAGACGGGAGGCCAGATACGCAGTATTTT.

This clone has only a few counts. The chain couples TRBV6-4 to TRBJ2-7, with 8 bases aligning to TRBD1. The V gene end was trimmed by 5 bases and the J gene end by 0 bases; junction bases not matched to a gene: 6. Germline V lookup: CDR1 MRHNA, CDR2 SNTAGT. The CDR3 length is 15 residues. The CDR3 here is CASSSDRGHSYEQYF. For the CDR3, the DNA is TGTGCCAGCAGTAGTGACAGGGGACACTCCTACGAGCAGTACTTC.

This chain connects TRBV7-8 to TRBJ2-2, with 8 positions matching TRBD2. The germline V gene has CDR1 SGHVS and CDR2 FQNEAQ. V lost 4 bases, J lost 1 base, and 5 bases stayed unmatched. The CDR3 totals 16 residues. CDR3 residues: CASSSGTRLNTGELFF. The CDR3 DNA reads TGTGCCAGCAGCTCTGGGACTAGGTTGAACACCGGGGAGCTGTTTTTT.

The chain uses TRBV29-1 and TRBJ1-2; TRBD1 aligns across 9 bases. The CDR3 loop spans 14 amino acids. The germline CDR1 and CDR2 sequences are SQVTM and ANQGSEA. V shed 7 bases and J 5 bases; nucleotides not matched to a gene: 11. Written as DNA, the CDR3 is TGCAGCGCCGTCGGGACAGGGTTTGGTTATGGCTACACCTTC. Amino acid sequence: CSAVGTGFGYGYTF.

The chain uses TRBV5-1 and TRBJ2-1; TRBD2 agrees at 13 bases. This CDR3 contains 14 residues. V lost 2 bases to trimming and J lost 10 bases; unmatched junction nucleotides: 3. CDR1 is SGHRS, CDR2 YFSETQ, per germline. The DNA for the CDR3 is TGCGCCAGCAGCTTCGTACTAGCGGGGGGGGAGCAGTTCTTC. It encodes CASSFVLAGGEQFF.

For the CDR3, the DNA is TGTGCCAGCAGCTTGTCTGGGACAGGGTACTATGGCTACACCTTC. Amino acid sequence: CASSLSGTGYYGYTF. The V and J genes are TRBV5-8 and TRBJ1-2, with 9 nucleotides matching TRBD1. V shed 1 base and J 3 bases; nucleotides not matched to a gene: 4. This CDR3 is 15 amino acids long. Germline V lookup: CDR1 SGHTS, CDR2 YDEGEE.

The chain joins TRBV18 to TRBJ2-7; D unclear. Per germline, CDR1 KGHSH and CDR2 LQKENI. The CDR3 totals 13 residues. V was shortened by 2 bases and J by 2 bases, with 7 bases between the two germline ends. The CDR3 loop reads CASSPRQTYEQYF. The CDR3 bases are TGTGCCAGCTCACCAAGGCAGACCTACGAGCAGTACTTC.

CDR3 region: CASSPISGESGANVLTF. The CDR3 bases are TGTGCCAGCAGCCCGATCTCGGGGGAGTCAGGGGCCAACGTCCTGACTTTC. This chain connects TRBV7-9 to TRBJ2-6; a weak D match, TRBD2 (6 bases). The length of the CDR3 is 17 residues. Between the trimmed V and J ends, which lost 5 bases and 4 bases, there was a span of 18 bases. In germline, CDR1 is SEHNR, CDR2 FQNEAQ (reference sequence).

This clone appeared once. The J gene is TRBJ2-7, the V gene TRBV11-3; D unresolved. Germline CDR1 reads SGHNT; CDR2 reads YENEEA. The V end was cut by 4 bases, the J end by 4 bases, with 5 bases between. CDR3 length equals 11 residues. The CDR3 is CASSSEYEQYF. For the CDR3, the DNA is TGTGCCAGCAGCTCGGAATACGAGCAGTACTTC.

Written as DNA, the CDR3 is TGTGCCAGCAGCCAAAGCGTCTTTTGTGGACTAGCGGGGGGGAACACCGGGGAGCTGTTTTTT. Translating gives CASSQSVFCGLAGGNTGELFF. This chain links TRBV14 with TRBJ2-2, with 14 bases aligning to TRBD2. This CDR3 comprises 21 residues. CDR1 is SGHDN and CDR2 is FVKESK in the germline V gene. Trimming cost V 2 bases and J 1 base; bases outside gene matches: 12.

This clone was seen more than once but under ten times. V gene TRBV5-4 combines with J gene TRBJ1-4; 7 nucleotides line up with TRBD1. The CDR3 has 14 amino acids. With V trimmed by 0 bases and J by 11 bases, 7 bases remained unmatched. Germline V gene lookup returns CDR1 SGHNT and CDR2 YYREEE (reference sequence). For the CDR3, the DNA is TGTGCCAGCAGCTTGGGACAGGGCGACGGGAAACTGTTTTTT. This translates into CASSLGQGDGKLFF. Using reference TRBV5-4 and TRBJ1-4 for the parts outside the CDR3, the full variable domain is ETGVTQSPTHLIKTRGQQVTLRCSSQSGHNTVSWYQQALGQGPQFIFQYYREEENGRGNFPPRFSGLQFPNYSSELNVNALELDDSALYLCASSLGQGDGKLFFGSGTQLSVL.

This clone occurred once. CDR3 sequence reads: CASSVEGDYGYTF. CDR3 nucleotide sequence: TGTGCCAGCAGCGTAGAAGGGGACTATGGCTACACCTTC. The chain employs TRBV9 and TRBJ1-2; the D gene is possibly TRBD1 (5 bases). Germline V CDR1 and CDR2: SGDLS, YYNGEE. V was shortened by 0 bases and J by 3 bases, with 6 bases between the two germline ends. This CDR3 comprises 13 residues.

The V call is TRBV11-2, the J call TRBJ1-1; 7 bases match TRBD1. J gave up 5 bases and V 3 bases, and 9 bases lay outside the gene matches. This CDR3 is 15 amino acids long. The germline CDR1 and CDR2 sequences are SGHAT and FQNNGV. The DNA of the CDR3 is TGTGCCAGCAGCTTTGATCAGGGGGTGATAACTGAAGCTTTCTTT. This translates into CASSFDQGVITEAFF.

The chain joins TRBV4-2 to TRBJ2-7; TRBD1 aligns across 9 bases. Germline loops: CDR1 LGHNA, CDR2 YNFKEQ. Trimming cost V 0 bases and J 0 bases; bases outside gene matches: 6. The CDR3 runs 17 residues. CDR3 sequence (DNA): TGTGCCAGCAGCCAAGATTCCCCGGGACAGGGCTCCTACGAGCAGTACTTC. It translates to CASSQDSPGQGSYEQYF.